A single sample is the source of the 20 T cell receptor beta chains below, sequenced in a study of CD8 T cells in seronegative destructive rheumatoid arthritis (dated by TCRdb to 2020 to 2021). Library generation was performed with the immunoSEQ multiplex PCR assay. TCRdb re-hosts the immuneACCESS table, in-frame sequences only. Its copies lack some clones; in the studies checked, an unresolved V gene accounts for under half of them, and the cause for the rest is not known. Across this sample there are 10,000 to 15,000 clones, with 83% seen only once. Around 28% of the sample is held by the ten biggest clonotypes. Sequencing was performed on CD8+ T cells from blood. The receptors originated from a woman aged 30-55 years with seronegative destructive rheumatoid arthritis.

V gene TRBV29-1 combines with J gene TRBJ1-2; no clear D. Germline V lookup: CDR1 SQVTM, CDR2 ANQGSEA. V gave up 1 base and J gave up 6 bases, with 12 bases separating them. The CDR3 consists of 13 residues. The CDR3 DNA reads TGCAGCGTTGAAGGACCATTACGGGATGGCTACACCTTC. Its protein product is CSVEGPLRDGYTF.

The chain's CDR3 is CASSVAASGAYEQYF. The CDR3 DNA sequence: TGTGCCAGCAGCGTAGCGGCTAGCGGGGCCTACGAGCAGTACTTC. The chain links TRBV9 to TRBJ2-7; 9 nucleotides agree with TRBD2. This CDR3 spans 15 amino acids. Germline CDR1 SGDLS, CDR2 YYNGEE. V lost 0 bases, J lost 2 bases, and 3 bases stayed unmatched.

The rearrangement links TRBV27 to TRBJ2-5; tentative D call: TRBD1 (7 bases). Germline V lookup: CDR1 MNHEY, CDR2 SMNVEV (reference sequence). The V end was cut by 6 bases, the J end by 5 bases, with 19 bases between. The CDR3 consists of 15 residues. Here the CDR3 DNA reads TGTGCCAGCAGACCCGGGACAGTGGGGAGGGAGACCCAGTACTTC. Amino acid sequence: CASRPGTVGRETQYF.

The CDR3 region has the DNA TGTGCCAATCATGGGGACAGGGGGGACGGCACTGAAGCTTTCTTT. It encodes CANHGDRGDGTEAFF. This chain connects TRBV2 to TRBJ1-1; TRBD1 aligns across 11 bases. The V and J ends lost 10 bases and 4 bases, in that order; junction bases with no gene match: 11. The CDR3 contains 15 residues. Germline CDR1 reads SNHLY; CDR2 reads FYNNEI.

This clone was recorded once. The gene calls are TRBV7-6 and TRBJ2-1; the D gene is possibly TRBD2 (7 bases). This CDR3 comprises 16 residues. Per germline, CDR1 SGHVS and CDR2 FNYEAQ. The germline V and J ends were trimmed by 4 bases and 1 base, with 14 bases remaining between them. The CDR3 spells CASSSSGGASYNEQFF. For the CDR3, the DNA is TGTGCCAGCAGCTCTAGTGGGGGGGCATCCTACAATGAGCAGTTCTTC.

The chain employs TRBV7-8 and TRBJ2-7; possible D gene TRBD2, 6 bases. The CDR3 extends over 16 amino acids. The ends were cut back, 3 bases at V and 1 base at J, with 16 bases in the middle. CDR1 is SGHVS, CDR2 FQNEAQ, per germline. CDR3 sequence (DNA): TGTGCCAGCAGCTTTCAACATGCGGGGAGATCCTACGAGCAGTACTTC. It is translated as CASSFQHAGRSYEQYF.

J is TRBJ2-2 and V is TRBV6-1; 9 positions agree with TRBD1. The CDR3 runs 15 residues. Germline V gives CDR1 MNHNS, CDR2 SASEGT. V gave up 5 bases and J gave up 4 bases; unmatched junction bases: 5. As DNA, the CDR3 is TGTGCCAGCAGTCCACAGGGGGCCCTCACCGGGGAGCTGTTTTTT. This codes for CASSPQGALTGELFF.

The genes are TRBV6-1 and TRBJ2-3; 7 bases are a match to TRBD1. The CDR3 totals 13 residues. With 6 bases clipped from V and 6 bases from J, the junction kept 6 bases outside the gene matches. Per germline, CDR1 MNHNS and CDR2 SASEGT. The CDR3 DNA reads TGTGCCAGCAGAGCCACAGGGGCGGATACGCAGTATTTT. This encodes CASRATGADTQYF.

DNA of the CDR3: TGTGCCAGCAGTCCTCTTTGGGCTAGCGGGGAAAACACCGGGGAGCTGTTTTTT. Its protein is CASSPLWASGENTGELFF. The gene calls are TRBV27 and TRBJ2-2, with TRBD2 identical over 9 bases. Germline CDR1 reads MNHEY; CDR2 reads SMNVEV (reference sequence). This CDR3 comprises 18 residues. The V and J ends lost 5 bases and 2 bases, in that order; junction bases with no gene match: 12.

The J gene is TRBJ2-5, the V gene TRBV19, with 12 bases matching TRBD2. Germline loops: CDR1 LNHDA, CDR2 SQIVND (reference sequence). V trimming: 1 base; J trimming: 0 bases; junction bases outside the gene matches: 3. The CDR3 extends over 17 amino acids. In DNA, the CDR3 is TGTGCCAGTAGTATAGTGACTAGCGGGAGATACCAAGAGACCCAGTACTTC. Protein sequence: CASSIVTSGRYQETQYF.

This clone was detected only a few times. This chain uses TRBV6-1 with TRBJ2-5, with 11 bases aligning to TRBD2. Germline V gene data show CDR1 as MNHNS and CDR2 as SASEGT. The V gene end was trimmed by 1 base and the J gene end by 4 bases; junction bases not matched to a gene: 2. The CDR3 contains 15 residues. This chain's CDR3 is CASSEVAGGPETQYF. In DNA form, the CDR3 reads TGTGCCAGCAGTGAAGTAGCGGGGGGGCCAGAGACCCAGTACTTC.

The gene calls are TRBV7-9 and TRBJ2-7, with TRBD2 identical over 7 bases. Germline V gene lookup returns CDR1 SEHNR and CDR2 FQNEAQ (reference sequence). Losses at the gene ends were 1 base for V and 3 bases for J; bases not matched to a gene: 9. There are 16 residues in the CDR3. The CDR3 DNA is TGTGCCAGCAGCTTAGTACATCGCGGGGGTGACTACGAGCAGTACTTC. Protein: CASSLVHRGGDYEQYF.

This sequence joins TRBV27 and TRBJ2-3, with TRBD2 matching 9 bases. The V segment lost 2 bases and the J segment 8 bases; nucleotides outside the gene matches: 5. The CDR3 runs to 14 residues. In germline, CDR1 is MNHEY, CDR2 SMNVEV (reference sequence). CDR3 sequence: CASSLVAGVPTQYF. As DNA, the CDR3 is TGTGCCAGCAGTTTAGTAGCGGGGGTCCCTACGCAGTATTTT.

The chain uses TRBV6-1 and TRBJ1-4; 9 bases are a match to TRBD1. This CDR3 is built from 13 residues. The germline V gene has CDR1 MNHNS and CDR2 SASEGT. With V trimmed by 8 bases and J by 4 bases, 2 bases remained unmatched. The CDR3 DNA reads as TGTGCCAGCGGACAGGGGTTTAATGAAAAACTGTTTTTT. This encodes CASGQGFNEKLFF.

The chain recombines TRBV4-1 with TRBJ1-6, with D unclear. This CDR3 has 14 residues. CDR1 and CDR2 (germline): MGHRA, YSYEKL. The germline V and J ends were trimmed by 5 bases and 5 bases, with 10 bases remaining between them. The CDR3 region is CASSALGDNSPLHF. DNA of the CDR3: TGCGCCAGCAGCGCACTCGGGGATAATTCACCCCTCCACTTT.

This chain joins TRBV7-9 and TRBJ1-1; no clear D gene. CDR1 is SEHNR, CDR2 FQNEAQ, per germline (reference sequence). V was pared by 6 bases and J by 6 bases, with 14 bases between. There are 13 residues in the CDR3. The CDR3 reads CASSPRYNAEAFF. DNA of the CDR3: TGTGCCAGCAGTCCTCGGTATAACGCTGAAGCTTTCTTT.

J is TRBJ1-5 and V is TRBV5-6; 9 bases map to TRBD1. Germline V gene lookup returns CDR1 SGHDT and CDR2 YYEEEE. This CDR3 contains 15 residues. V lost 0 bases, J lost 9 bases, and 7 bases stayed unmatched. CDR3 DNA sequence: TGTGCCAGCAGCTTGGTTCGGGACAGGGATATGCCCCAGCATTTT. This codes for CASSLVRDRDMPQHF.

J is TRBJ2-1 and V is TRBV28; 9 bases align to TRBD2. The CDR3 contains 16 residues. After removal of 2 bases from V and 1 base from J, the junction contained 3 bases not matched to a gene. Per the germline V gene, CDR1 is MDHEN and CDR2 is SYDVKM. The CDR3 DNA sequence: TGTGCCAGCAGTTTAGGGCGGGGGGGATCCTACAATGAGCAGTTCTTC. Translation: CASSLGRGGSYNEQFF.

CDR3 sequence reads: CAWSPARVDEQFF. CDR3 in DNA: TGTGCCTGGAGTCCCGCCCGGGTTGATGAGCAGTTCTTC. The chain couples TRBV30 to TRBJ2-1; D gene unclear. V lost 2 bases, J lost 8 bases, and 13 bases lay in between. The CDR3 runs to 13 residues. The V gene's germline CDR1 is GTSNPN and CDR2 SVGIG (reference sequence). The full variable domain, completed using reference TRBV30 and TRBJ2-1, is SQTIHQWPATLVQPVGSPLSLECTVEGTSNPNLYWYRQAAGRGLQLLFYSVGIGQISSEVPQNLSASRPQDRQFILSSKKLLLSDSGFYLCAWSPARVDEQFFGPGTRLTVL.

The chain couples TRBV25-1 to TRBJ2-7; D not certain. Germline V gives CDR1 MGHDK, CDR2 SYGVNS. V lost 1 base and J lost 9, with 10 bases in between. The CDR3 is made up of 12 amino acids. The CDR3 DNA reads TGTGCCAGCAGTGAATCCACTACGGTGCAGTACTTC. The encoded protein is CASSESTTVQYF.